This is a list of T cell receptor beta chains from one sample in a study of regulatory T cells in long-lasting Graves disease. One entry per CDR3 protein, called by TCRdb with MiXCR from the multiplex PCR reads. The sample shows about 290,000 distinct CDR3 sequences, 22% of them seen only once. Sequencing used peripheral blood mononuclear cells (PBMCs), obtained when the disease was refractory, from a patient treated with antithyroid drugs. Source of these receptors: a female donor with Graves disease. The conserved cysteine and the conserved F or W are not part of the CDR3 here.

v_gene	j_gene	len	CDR3aa
TRBV20-1	TRBJ1-1	10	SALQGNTEAF
TRBV6-1	TRBJ1-3	12	ASAQEFSGNTIY
TRBV30	TRBJ2-2	13	AWTVHPSNTGELF
TRBV5-1	TRBJ1-1	12	ASSLGGADTEAF
TRBV28	TRBJ2-7	10	ASSFTGYEQY
TRBV5-1	TRBJ2-2	13	ASSLEGRMTGELF
TRBV6-1	TRBJ1-1	10	AGGQLNTEAF
TRBV12-3/TRBV12-4	TRBJ2-7	12	ASSSSGDSYEQY
TRBV3-1	TRBJ2-6	13	ASSQGGAGANVLT
TRBV11-2	TRBJ2-3	11	ASSGPSTDTQY
TRBV2	TRBJ2-7	12	ASSVTGGGYEQY
TRBV18	TRBJ1-1	12	ASSPTGDSTEAF
TRBV12-3/TRBV12-4	TRBJ2-7	15	ASSLAGLAGGAYEQY
TRBV28	TRBJ1-2	14	ASSLEASRNSDGYT
TRBV27	TRBJ2-2	14	ASNPDRVNTAGELF
TRBV4-1	TRBJ2-7	12	ASSQGFAGGEQY
TRBV6-1	TRBJ1-5	12	ASSAGHGNQPQH
TRBV27	TRBJ2-2	19	ASSSRRGLAGIRSNTGELF
TRBV20-1	TRBJ1-5	14	SALPRDTYSNQPQH
TRBV20-1	TRBJ2-7	13	SARDLAGVAYEQY
TRBV24-1	TRBJ2-1	14	ATSDFGGMGNNEQF
TRBV19	TRBJ1-1	11	ASSVLQGTEAF
TRBV7-2	TRBJ2-3	16	ASSLGLAGGGVHSTQY
TRBV2	TRBJ2-1	11	ASELQSYNEQF
TRBV30	TRBJ2-7	10	ASGRTSYEQY
TRBV7-6	TRBJ2-1	13	ASSQGLAGGLGQF
TRBV7-9	TRBJ1-1	11	ASSLAVGGEAF
TRBV27	TRBJ1-5	10	ASSARNQPQH
TRBV6-1	TRBJ1-5	13	ASSPGQRSNQPQH
TRBV11-2	TRBJ2-7	13	ASSQRGGSHYEQY
TRBV25-1	TRBJ2-4	12	ASIGQGEKNIQY
TRBV6-9	TRBJ1-1	13	ASSYSNRINTEAF
TRBV12-3/TRBV12-4	TRBJ2-3	14	ASSLAGGQLTDTQY
TRBV29-1	TRBJ2-7	9	SGLDSYEQY
TRBV6-1	TRBJ2-7	14	ASKARLAEISYEQY
TRBV6-5	TRBJ1-5	13	ASSYRTLANQPQH
TRBV5-6	TRBJ2-7	11	ASSLTPLREQY
TRBV20-1	TRBJ2-3	13	SASTPSGHTDTQY
TRBV29-1	TRBJ1-2	12	SDRDRPPRLGYT
TRBV4-3	TRBJ1-2	12	ASSQVGGDYGYT
TRBV7-2	TRBJ1-4	15	ASSLGFADPANEKLF
TRBV7-9	TRBJ2-7	13	ASSQASGADYEQY
TRBV3-1	TRBJ1-1	11	ASSQDDGALPF
TRBV7-8	TRBJ1-1	15	ASSWPGQGLMNTEAF
TRBV6-1	TRBJ1-1	9	ATSRNTEAF
TRBV13	TRBJ2-7	13	ASSRRFNLDYEQY
TRBV4-3	TRBJ2-7	13	ASSQAAAGPYEQY
TRBV28	TRBJ2-5	13	ASTSGLAGEETQY
TRBV20-1	TRBJ1-6	14	SARGADRVESSPLH
TRBV7-9	TRBJ2-2	14	ASSLAGTPNTGELF
TRBV12-3/TRBV12-4	TRBJ1-1	13	ASSFFPEMNTEAF
TRBV7-9	TRBJ1-1	11	ASSWGLRVEAF
TRBV27	TRBJ1-5	10	ASSPRNQPQH
TRBV6-1	TRBJ1-1	12	ASSRQPRNTEAF
TRBV6-1	TRBJ1-5	13	ASTGGRVSNQPQH